The source of this T cell receptor beta chain is a study of blood T cell repertoires in COVID-19. In the authors' methods: The authors estimated nucleated cell counts from reference gene primer amplification. The data were produced by immunoSEQ multiplex PCR, yet TCRdb's version contains in-frame clones alone and is incomplete. That table is the source of V, J and clone size, and D and trimming were worked out from the DNA. This sample carries hundreds of thousands of clones, 75% to 85% of them seen once, and the ten largest clones take 5.1%. The origin of this receptor is a man between 50 and 59 years old with active or convalescent COVID-19. Sequencing was performed on peripheral blood.

The CDR3 nucleotides are TGTGCCAGCAACACGATAGGGGTAGAGACCCAGTACTTC. It is translated as CASNTIGVETQYF. The chain has TRBV5-5 and TRBJ2-5; D is possibly TRBD1 (5 bases). The CDR3 spans 13 residues. The V end lost 6 bases, the J end lost 4 bases, and 13 bases lay between the germline ends. CDR1 is SGHKS, CDR2 YYEKEE, per germline (reference sequence). The variable domain in full, completed from reference TRBV5-5 and TRBJ2-5, reads DAGVTQSPTHLIKTRGQQVTLRCSPISGHKSVSWYQQVLGQGPQFIFQYYEKEERGRGNFPDRFSARQFPNYSSELNVNALLLGDSALYLCASNTIGVETQYFGPGTRLLVL.